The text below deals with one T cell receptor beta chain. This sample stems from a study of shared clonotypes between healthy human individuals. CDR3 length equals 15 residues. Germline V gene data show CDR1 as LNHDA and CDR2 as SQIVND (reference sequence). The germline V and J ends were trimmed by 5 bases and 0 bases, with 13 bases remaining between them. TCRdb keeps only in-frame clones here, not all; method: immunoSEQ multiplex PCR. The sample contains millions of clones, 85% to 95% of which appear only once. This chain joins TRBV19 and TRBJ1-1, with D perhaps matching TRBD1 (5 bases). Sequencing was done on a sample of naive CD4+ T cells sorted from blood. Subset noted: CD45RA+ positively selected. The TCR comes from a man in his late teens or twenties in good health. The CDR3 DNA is TGTGCCAGTAGTCCTGGGACTCGGATGAACACTGAAGCTTTCTTT. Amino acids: CASSPGTRMNTEAFF.